The T cell receptor beta chain under discussion was sequenced for a study of blood T cell repertoires in COVID-19. At the level of the study: Sites across the United States, Italy and Spain contributed samples from acute and convalescent COVID-19.

In the authors' workflow: It was from reference gene primer amplification that nucleated cell counts were estimated. The protocol was immunoSEQ multiplex PCR, while the TCRdb copy is restricted to in-frame clones and leaves out a portion. Clone size and the V and J calls come from that table; the DNA yielded D and trimming. The table records about 200,000 clones, roughly 89% of them present only once. Germline assignment: CDR1 LNHDA and CDR2 SQIVND (reference sequence). The CDR3 consists of 18 residues. With V trimmed by 7 bases and J by 2 bases, 12 bases remained unmatched. This chain joins TRBV19 and TRBJ2-1; 12 nucleotides line up with TRBD2. Sequenced input: peripheral blood. The clonotype was recovered from a man between 60 and 75 years old who had recovered from COVID-19. The CDR3 sequence: CASTVASGGAMAYNEQFF. CDR3 bases: TGTGCCAGTACGGTGGCTAGCGGGGGGGCAATGGCCTACAATGAGCAGTTCTTC.